This T cell receptor (beta chain) was documented in a study of blood T cell repertoires in COVID-19. Study information: Acute-phase and convalescent COVID-19 samples originated in the United States, Italy and Spain.

As processed by the authors: Scientists estimated how many nucleated cells there were by amplifying reference gene primers. Sequenced by immunoSEQ multiplex PCR; TCRdb stores in-frame clones only, minus some. V and J calls plus clone size are reproduced from that table; the DNA served to infer D and trimming. The sample yields roughly 40,000 clones, about 80% seen once. CDR1 and CDR2 (germline): MGHRA, YSYEKL. Trimming took off 0 bases at V and 2 bases at J, with 11 bases between the two ends. This CDR3 is 16 amino acids long. The sequenced sample was peripheral blood. The receptor was derived from a man between 65 and 85 years old with active or convalescent COVID-19. This chain links TRBV4-1 with TRBJ2-1, with TRBD2 as a possible D gene (5 bases). CDR3 nucleotides: TGCGCCAGCAGCCAAGACGGGGTAAGCACCTACAATGAGCAGTTCTTC. As protein: CASSQDGVSTYNEQFF.